The clone carrying this TCR beta chain appeared a few times. This sample is drawn from a study of blood T cell repertoires in COVID-19. Overall study context: PBMCs, B-cell-depleted T cells, or T cells provided the cDNA or gDNA that made up the material.

In the original analysis: Using reference gene primer amplification, nucleated cell counts were estimated. The repertoire was sequenced with immunoSEQ multiplex PCR; TCRdb's copy has only in-frame clones and lacks some. The DNA gave D and trimming, while V, J and clone size come from that table. The table lists about 120,000 clones, 75% to 85% of them singletons, with 3.5% to 4.5% in the top ten. The sample taken for sequencing was peripheral blood. The receptor was isolated from a woman aged 80 or older with acute or convalescent COVID-19.

Here the CDR3 reads CASSQEWVKGIAKNIQYF. The CDR3 region has the DNA TGTGCCAGCAGCCAAGAATGGGTCAAGGGGATAGCCAAAAACATTCAGTACTTC. The V and J genes are TRBV3-1 (or the pseudogene TRBV3-2) and TRBJ2-4; maybe TRBD1 (5 bases). V was trimmed by 0 bases and J by 0 bases, leaving 15 bases between them. The CDR3 runs 18 residues. Germline V gene sequence: CDR1 LGHDT, CDR2 YNNKEL (reference sequence).